The sequence of this TCR beta chain was determined in a study of CD8+ T cells in alopecia areata. Points from the study as a whole: Sequencing of scalp samples also includes resident alphabeta T cells from normal skin.

Regarding treatment: oral pan-JAK inhibitor, 5-10 mg twice daily. CDR1 and CDR2 from the germline V gene are GTSNPN and SVGIG (reference sequence). This CDR3 comprises 11 residues. Trimming took 4 bases from V and 4 from J, leaving 5 bases between them. With regard to this clone: Its antigen is not identified.

TCR sequencing used cDNA made by reverse transcription of extracted RNA. The table came from immunoSEQ multiplex PCR; TCRdb's copy has only in-frame clones and leaves some out. The sample has 110,000 to 150,000 clones; 80% to 90% are singletons. The chain is built from TRBV30 and TRBJ2-1; the D is unclear. Sequencing was performed on CD8+ T cells sorted from blood, taken at week 4, from a patient treated with tofacitinib. The source is a human donor with alopecia areata. CDR3 region: CAWTDYNEQFF. The CDR3 coding sequence is TGTGCCTGGACTGATTACAATGAGCAGTTCTTC.